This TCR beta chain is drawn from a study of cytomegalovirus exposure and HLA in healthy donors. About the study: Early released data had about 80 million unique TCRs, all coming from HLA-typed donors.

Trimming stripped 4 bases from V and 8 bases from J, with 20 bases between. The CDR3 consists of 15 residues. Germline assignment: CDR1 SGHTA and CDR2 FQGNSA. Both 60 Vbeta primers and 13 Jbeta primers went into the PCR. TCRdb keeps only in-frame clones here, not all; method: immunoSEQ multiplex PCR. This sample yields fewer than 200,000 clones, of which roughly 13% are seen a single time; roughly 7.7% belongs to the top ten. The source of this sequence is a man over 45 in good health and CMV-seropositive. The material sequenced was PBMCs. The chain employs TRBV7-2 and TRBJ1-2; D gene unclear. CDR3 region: CASSYTRPGPGGYTF. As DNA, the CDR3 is TGTGCCAGCAGCTACACCCGACCGGGCCCGGGAGGCTACACCTTC.